The clone carrying this TCR beta chain was observed at least ten times. Moderate-to-severe activity, with CAS ≥3, NOSPECS ≥4 and duration under 3 months, characterized the donors with ophthalmopathy. Uncontrolled infections, other autoimmune diseases, pregnancy or lactation barred patients from enrollment. RNA transcripts were the template, and TCR beta CDR3 regions were amplified from them. RT-PCR was first run with HTBI primers, then multiplex PCR in a second round. TCRdb reanalysed the multiplex PCR reads using MiXCR and keeps one entry per CDR3 protein. There are roughly 400,000 distinct CDR3 sequences in the sample; 15% to 20% occur only once, and around 1.4% lies in the top ten. The sample comes from a study of Graves' ophthalmopathy and Graves' hyperthyroidism. What was sequenced was peripheral blood. The clonotype originates from a woman under 30 with Graves' ophthalmopathy.

In DNA form, the CDR3 reads TGTGCCAGCAGTTCCGGACACACGTCCTACGAGCAGTACTTC. It is translated as CASSSGHTSYEQYF. The chain carries TRBV6-2 or TRBV6-3 and TRBJ2-7; D is perhaps TRBD1 (5 bases). V lost 4 bases and J lost 1, with 11 bases in between. The CDR3 covers 14 residues. The germline V gene has CDR1 MNHEY and CDR2 SVGEGT.